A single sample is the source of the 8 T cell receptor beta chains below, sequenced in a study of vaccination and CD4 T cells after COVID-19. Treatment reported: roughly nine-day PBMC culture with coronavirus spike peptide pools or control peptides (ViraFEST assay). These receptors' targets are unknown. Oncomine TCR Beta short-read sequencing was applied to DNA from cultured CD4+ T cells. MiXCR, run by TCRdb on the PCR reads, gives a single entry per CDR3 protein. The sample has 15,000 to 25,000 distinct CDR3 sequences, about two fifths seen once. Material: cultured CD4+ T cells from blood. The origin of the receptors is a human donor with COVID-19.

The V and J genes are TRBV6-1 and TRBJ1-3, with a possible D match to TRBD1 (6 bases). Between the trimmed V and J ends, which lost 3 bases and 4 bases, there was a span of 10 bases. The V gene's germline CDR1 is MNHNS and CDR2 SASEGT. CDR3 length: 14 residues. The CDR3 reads CASSDGGKGNTIYF. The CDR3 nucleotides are TGTGCCAGCAGTGATGGGGGCAAAGGAAACACCATATATTTT.

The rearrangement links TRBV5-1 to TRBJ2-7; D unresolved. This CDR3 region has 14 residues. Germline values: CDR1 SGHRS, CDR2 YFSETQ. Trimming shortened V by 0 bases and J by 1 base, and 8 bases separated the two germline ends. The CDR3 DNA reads TGCGCCAGCAGCTTGGTAGGCTCGTCCTACGAGCAGTACTTC. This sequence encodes CASSLVGSSYEQYF.

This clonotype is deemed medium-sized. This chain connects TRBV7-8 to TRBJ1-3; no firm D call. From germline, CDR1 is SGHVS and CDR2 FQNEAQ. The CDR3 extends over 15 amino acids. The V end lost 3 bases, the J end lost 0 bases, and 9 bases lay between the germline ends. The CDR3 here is CASSFRPGSGNTIYF. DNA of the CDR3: TGTGCCAGCAGCTTCCGTCCGGGCTCTGGAAACACCATATATTTT.

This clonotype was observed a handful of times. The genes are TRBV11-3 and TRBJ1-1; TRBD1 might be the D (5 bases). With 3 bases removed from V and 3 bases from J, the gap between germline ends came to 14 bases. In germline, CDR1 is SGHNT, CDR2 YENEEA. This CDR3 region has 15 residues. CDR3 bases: TGTGCCAGCAGCTTTCTAAGCCCGGGGCACACTGAAGCTTTCTTT. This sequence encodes CASSFLSPGHTEAFF. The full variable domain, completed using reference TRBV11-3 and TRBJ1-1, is EAGVVQSPRYKIIEKKQPVAFWCNPISGHNTLYWYLQNLGQGPELLIRYENEEAVDDSQLPKDRFSAERLKGVDSTLKIQPAELGDSAVYLCASSFLSPGHTEAFFGQGTRLTVV.

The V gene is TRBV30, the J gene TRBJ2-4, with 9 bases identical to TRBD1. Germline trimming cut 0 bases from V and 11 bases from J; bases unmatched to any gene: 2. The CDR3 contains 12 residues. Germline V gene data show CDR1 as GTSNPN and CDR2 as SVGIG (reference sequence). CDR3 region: CAWSVYRGLQYF. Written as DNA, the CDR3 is TGTGCCTGGAGTGTATACAGGGGGCTTCAGTACTTC. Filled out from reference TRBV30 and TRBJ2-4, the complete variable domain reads SQTIHQWPATLVQPVGSPLSLECTVEGTSNPNLYWYRQAAGRGLQLLFYSVGIGQISSEVPQNLSASRPQDRQFILSSKKLLLSDSGFYLCAWSVYRGLQYFGAGTRLSVL.

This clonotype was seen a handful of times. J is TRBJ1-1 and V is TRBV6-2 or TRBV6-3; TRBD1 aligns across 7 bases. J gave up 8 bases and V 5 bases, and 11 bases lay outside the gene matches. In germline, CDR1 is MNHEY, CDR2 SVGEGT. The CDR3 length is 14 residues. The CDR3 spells CASSTGTVSKEAFF. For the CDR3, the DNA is TGTGCCAGCAGTACCGGGACAGTTAGCAAAGAAGCTTTCTTT.

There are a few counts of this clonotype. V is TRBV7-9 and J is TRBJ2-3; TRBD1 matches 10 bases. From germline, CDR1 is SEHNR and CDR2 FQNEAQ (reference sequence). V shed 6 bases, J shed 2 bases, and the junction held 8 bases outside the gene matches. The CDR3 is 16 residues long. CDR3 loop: CASRLTGGEVTDTQYF. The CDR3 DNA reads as TGTGCCAGCAGGTTGACAGGGGGCGAGGTCACAGATACGCAGTATTTT.

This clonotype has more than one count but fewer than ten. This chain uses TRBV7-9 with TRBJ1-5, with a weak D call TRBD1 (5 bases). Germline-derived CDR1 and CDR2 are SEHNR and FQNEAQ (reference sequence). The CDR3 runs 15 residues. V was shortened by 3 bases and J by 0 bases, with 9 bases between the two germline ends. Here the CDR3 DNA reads TGTGCCAGCAGCTTGGCAGGGCTTAGCAATCAGCCCCAGCATTTT. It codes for CASSLAGLSNQPQHF.